This TCR beta chain derives from a study of cytomegalovirus exposure and HLA in healthy donors. The overall study: Findings of an earlier analysis included roughly 120 million unique TCR beta sequences from some 190 million T cells.

With 60 Vbeta and 13 Jbeta primers, the PCR was carried out. Using immunoSEQ multiplex PCR, the repertoire was profiled, and TCRdb retains in-frame clones only, with some absent. The sample holds roughly 230,000 clones, about 88% seen once. In germline, CDR1 is MNHEY, CDR2 SVGAGI. V was clipped by 0 bases and J by 1 base, with 3 bases between them. The CDR3 covers 13 residues. General study points: A later analysis found most CMV-associated TCR beta chains apparently HLA-restricted. In a later analysis, several top co-occurrence clusters appeared linked to parvovirus B19, influenza, CMV and Epstein-Barr virus.

This clone was seen just once. Its antigen remains unidentified. V is TRBV6-5 and J is TRBJ1-1; D gene ambiguous. The material sequenced was PBMCs. This sequence originates from a girl aged 2-9 years in good health and CMV-seronegative. The CDR3 region is CASSYSSNTEAFF. The CDR3 coding sequence is TGTGCCAGCAGTTACTCCTCGAACACTGAAGCTTTCTTT.